The 23 T cell receptor beta chains given below trace back to one sample, sequenced in a study of CD8+ T cells in alopecia areata. The sequencing template was cDNA reverse transcribed from extracted RNA. Here immunoSEQ multiplex PCR was the method, and the copy in TCRdb shows in-frame clones only, minus some. The sample includes about 180,000 clones, about 63% of them seen just once. The sequences come from CD4+ T cells sorted from blood, collected at week 0. Receptors were obtained from a human donor with alopecia areata.

This clone showed up many times. This chain joins TRBV4-1 and TRBJ2-1; D perhaps matches TRBD2 (5 bases). In germline, CDR1 is MGHRA, CDR2 YSYEKL. V lost 1 base to trimming and J lost 4 bases, with 17 bases between them. The CDR3 totals 17 residues. CDR3 sequence reads: CASSQVDLGIRYNEQFF. The CDR3 DNA is TGCGCCAGCAGCCAAGTGGACTTGGGGATCAGGTACAATGAGCAGTTCTTC.

This clone was seen a few times. This rearrangement joins TRBV11-2 to TRBJ2-5, with D perhaps matching TRBD2 (5 bases). With 3 bases removed from V and 7 bases from J, the gap between germline ends came to 12 bases. The CDR3 is 13 residues long. Germline loops: CDR1 SGHAT, CDR2 FQNNGV. CDR3 loop: CASSFGRAGTQYF. The DNA of the CDR3 is TGTGCCAGCAGCTTTGGGCGGGCCGGGACCCAGTACTTC.

This clone was detected only a few times. The J gene is TRBJ1-1, the V gene TRBV27; no definite D call. The germline CDR1 and CDR2 sequences are MNHEY and SMNVEV (reference sequence). Between the trimmed V and J ends, which lost 7 bases and 3 bases, there was a span of 18 bases. This CDR3 contains 15 residues. The DNA for the CDR3 is TGTGCCAGCAAACCTCCAGGCCTGAAGGACACTGAAGCTTTCTTT. It codes for CASKPPGLKDTEAFF.

V and J are TRBV19 and TRBJ2-3, with TRBD1 matching 7 bases. Germline CDR1 LNHDA, CDR2 SQIVND (reference sequence). The junction had 6 bases not matched to a gene; V was cut back by 7 bases and J by 2 bases. The CDR3 runs 14 residues. In nucleotides, the CDR3 is TGTGCCAGTACCCGGACAGGCCACACAGATACGCAGTATTTT. As protein: CASTRTGHTDTQYF.

The chain couples TRBV7-7 to TRBJ2-2; TRBD1 aligns across 8 bases. Trimming at V came to 9 bases and at J to 7 bases, leaving 7 bases not matched to a gene. Germline V gene data show CDR1 as SSHAT and CDR2 as FNYEAQ (reference sequence). The CDR3 covers 13 residues. CDR3 loop: CASGQGGNGELFF. DNA for the CDR3: TGTGCCAGTGGACAGGGAGGTAACGGGGAGCTGTTTTTT.

The chain combines TRBV10-3 with TRBJ2-2; 12 bases map to TRBD2. V trimming: 5 bases; J trimming: 4 bases; junction bases outside the gene matches: 2. This CDR3 has 15 residues. Germline CDR1 reads ENHRY; CDR2 reads SYGVKD. CDR3 nucleotides: TGTGCCATCAGTCCGGGACTAGCGGGCACCGGGGAGCTGTTTTTT. Amino acids: CAISPGLAGTGELFF.

The J gene is TRBJ1-1, the V gene TRBV7-2; D might be TRBD1 (5 bases). Germline V gene data show CDR1 as SGHTA and CDR2 as FQGNSA. V was pared by 4 bases and J by 4 bases, with 19 bases between. This CDR3 region has 16 residues. CDR3 protein: CASSSPPGGWFTEAFF. The DNA for the CDR3 is TGTGCCAGCAGCTCTCCCCCCGGGGGGTGGTTCACTGAAGCTTTCTTT.

The chain carries TRBV2 and TRBJ1-2; 7 bases agree with TRBD1. The CDR3 length is 13 residues. The trim removed 1 base at V and 4 bases at J, leaving 0 bases unmatched. The germline V gene encodes CDR1 SNHLY and CDR2 FYNNEI. For the CDR3, the DNA is TGTGCCAGCAGTGAAGGACAGGGCTATGGCTACACCTTC. Translated: CASSEGQGYGYTF.

V usage is TRBV29-1 and J usage is TRBJ1-1; no definite D call. Trimming took 6 bases from V and 0 from J, leaving 11 bases between them. Germline V lookup: CDR1 SQVTM, CDR2 ANQGSEA. The CDR3 runs to 13 residues. The CDR3 loop is CSVSGVMNTEAFF. The CDR3 DNA reads as TGCAGCGTGAGCGGTGTGATGAACACTGAAGCTTTCTTT.

The J gene is TRBJ2-7, the V gene TRBV20-1; D uncertain. V was pared by 4 bases and J by 5 bases, with 9 bases between. The CDR3 contains 11 residues. Germline V lookup: CDR1 DFQATT, CDR2 SNEGSKA (reference sequence). The CDR3 bases are TGCAGTGCTACACTTGGTGACGAGCAGTACTTC. This translates into CSATLGDEQYF.

This clone was recorded once. One end of the junction varies from germline; a read error may be responsible. The rearrangement joins TRBV6-6 to TRBJ2-7, with a tentative D call TRBD1 (6 bases). CDR1 is MNHNY and CDR2 is SVGAGI in the germline V gene (reference sequence). The CDR3 is 11 residues long. CDR3 DNA sequence: TGCTCCACAGGGACCCTCGACGAGCAGTACTTC. This gives the protein CSTGTLDEQYF.

A single count supports this clone. V usage is TRBV7-9 and J usage is TRBJ1-6, with D hard to call. The CDR3 extends over 13 amino acids. Germline loops: CDR1 SEHNR, CDR2 FQNEAQ (reference sequence). Trimming took off 2 bases at V and 5 bases at J, with 4 bases between the two ends. The DNA for the CDR3 is TGTGCCAGCAGCTTACGCCATAATTCACCCCTCCACTTT. It yields the protein CASSLRHNSPLHF.

This chain uses TRBV30 with TRBJ1-2; D is undetermined. V was cut by 2 bases and J by 7 bases, with 11 bases left in between. Germline-derived CDR1 and CDR2 are GTSNPN and SVGIG (reference sequence). The CDR3 sequence is 12 residues long. CDR3 region: CAWSPAAAGYTF. The DNA of the CDR3 is TGTGCCTGGAGTCCCGCGGCGGCTGGCTACACCTTC.

The chain is built from TRBV29-1 and TRBJ1-1; D not certain. V gave up 5 bases and J gave up 5 bases, with 12 bases separating them. This CDR3 comprises 12 residues. Germline V gene sequence: CDR1 SQVTM, CDR2 ANQGSEA. For the CDR3, the DNA is TGCAGCGTTACTAACGGCCTTACTGAAGCTTTCTTT. This sequence encodes CSVTNGLTEAFF. The full variable domain, its missing parts supplied by reference TRBV29-1 and TRBJ1-1, is SAVISQKPSRDICQRGTSLTIQCQVDSQVTMMFWYRQQPGQSLTLIATANQGSEATYESGFVIDKFPISRPNLTFSTLTVSNMSPEDSSIYLCSVTNGLTEAFFGQGTRLTVV.

CDR3 DNA sequence: TGTGCCTGGAGAACAGGGGGACATAATTCACCCCTCCACTTT. Its protein is CAWRTGGHNSPLHF. This chain joins TRBV30 and TRBJ1-6, with 8 positions matching TRBD1. The junction had 3 bases not matched to a gene; V was cut back by 3 bases and J by 5 bases. CDR1 and CDR2 (germline): GTSNPN, SVGIG (reference sequence). This CDR3 is built from 14 residues. The variable domain in full, completed from reference TRBV30 and TRBJ1-6, reads SQTIHQWPATLVQPVGSPLSLECTVEGTSNPNLYWYRQAAGRGLQLLFYSVGIGQISSEVPQNLSASRPQDRQFILSSKKLLLSDSGFYLCAWRTGGHNSPLHFGNGTRLTVT.

J is TRBJ1-6 and V is TRBV30; no clear D. Trimming took 8 bases from V and 0 from J, leaving 8 bases between them. In germline, CDR1 is GTSNPN, CDR2 SVGIG (reference sequence). This CDR3 comprises 13 residues. The CDR3 region has the DNA TGTGCCACCCGTAGCTCCTATAATTCACCCCTCCACTTT. Its translation: CATRSSYNSPLHF. Full variable domain (outside the CDR3, taken from reference TRBV30 and TRBJ1-6): SQTIHQWPATLVQPVGSPLSLECTVEGTSNPNLYWYRQAAGRGLQLLFYSVGIGQISSEVPQNLSASRPQDRQFILSSKKLLLSDSGFYLCATRSSYNSPLHFGNGTRLTVT.

The genes are TRBV29-1 and TRBJ2-6; D not resolved. Trimming removed 7 bases at V and 4 bases at J, with 14 bases between. The CDR3 is made up of 14 amino acids. In germline, CDR1 is SQVTM, CDR2 ANQGSEA. The CDR3 sequence: CSGNRAFGANVLTF. In DNA, the CDR3 is TGCAGCGGGAACCGGGCCTTCGGGGCCAACGTCCTGACTTTC. Drawing the rest from reference TRBV29-1 and TRBJ2-6, the complete variable domain is SAVISQKPSRDICQRGTSLTIQCQVDSQVTMMFWYRQQPGQSLTLIATANQGSEATYESGFVIDKFPISRPNLTFSTLTVSNMSPEDSSIYLCSGNRAFGANVLTFGAGSRLTVL.

This clone was observed a handful of times. The chain links TRBV7-3 to TRBJ2-7; TRBD1 aligns across 7 bases. CDR3 length: 18 amino acids. Losses at the gene ends were 10 bases for V and 6 bases for J; bases not matched to a gene: 27. Germline CDR1 is SGHTA and CDR2 is FQGTGA. This CDR3 reads CANENDRDSLSLWFEQYF. The CDR3 coding sequence is TGTGCCAACGAAAACGATAGGGACAGTCTCTCGTTATGGTTCGAGCAGTACTTC.

This clone showed up just once. This chain joins TRBV5-6 and TRBJ2-5; D assignment may be TRBD1 or TRBD2 (5 bases each). V dropped 2 bases and J dropped 5 bases, with 10 bases sitting between them. Germline CDR1 and CDR2: SGHDT and YYEEEE. The CDR3 is made up of 13 amino acids. In DNA form, the CDR3 reads TGTGCCAGCAGCTTTGGGACCCGCGAGACCCAGTACTTC. This sequence encodes CASSFGTRETQYF.

The rearrangement links TRBV30 to TRBJ1-1; D is possibly TRBD1 (5 bases). V lost 4 bases to trimming and J lost 6 bases, with 9 bases between them. The CDR3 runs to 11 residues. CDR1 is GTSNPN, CDR2 SVGIG, per germline (reference sequence). The CDR3 loop is CAWIGAAEAFF. Here the CDR3 DNA reads TGTGCCTGGATAGGGGCGGCTGAAGCTTTCTTT. The whole variable domain, remainder taken from reference TRBV30 and TRBJ1-1, is SQTIHQWPATLVQPVGSPLSLECTVEGTSNPNLYWYRQAAGRGLQLLFYSVGIGQISSEVPQNLSASRPQDRQFILSSKKLLLSDSGFYLCAWIGAAEAFFGQGTRLTVV.

This clone was seen more than once but under ten times. J is TRBJ2-1 and V is TRBV5-4; the D is unclear. Per the germline V gene, CDR1 is SGHNT and CDR2 is YYREEE (reference sequence). Trimming removed 2 bases from V and 2 bases from J, with 11 bases in between. The CDR3 loop spans 15 amino acids. This CDR3 reads CASSFTAVTYNEQFF. The DNA for the CDR3 is TGTGCCAGCAGCTTTACCGCCGTTACCTACAATGAGCAGTTCTTC. The full variable domain, with the rest looked up from reference TRBV5-4 and TRBJ2-1, is ETGVTQSPTHLIKTRGQQVTLRCSSQSGHNTVSWYQQALGQGPQFIFQYYREEENGRGNFPPRFSGLQFPNYSSELNVNALELDDSALYLCASSFTAVTYNEQFFGPGTRLTVL.

Comments on this clone: Other DNA sequences in the same sample also yield this CDR3. The chain employs TRBV29-1 and TRBJ1-2, with D possibly being TRBD1 (6 bases). The V gene lost 4 bases and the J gene lost 5 bases, with 11 bases spanning the gap. The CDR3 sequence is 12 residues long. In germline, CDR1 is SQVTM, CDR2 ANQGSEA. This CDR3 reads CSVAGQGYGYTF. The CDR3 region has the DNA TGCAGCGTTGCGGGGCAGGGGTATGGCTACACCTTC.

Concerning this clone: One end of the junction does not line up with germline, which may come from a read error. The same CDR3 is also encoded by other DNA sequences in this sample. The chain uses TRBV7-2 and TRBJ2-1, with 10 nucleotides matching TRBD1. CDR1 is SGHTA and CDR2 is FQGNSA in the germline V gene. This CDR3 region has 17 residues. The CDR3, as DNA: TGCGCCAGCAGCTCCTGGCGCGACAGGGGGCAATGGGATGAGCAGTTCTTC. Its translation is CASSSWRDRGQWDEQFF. The variable domain in full, with the rest retrieved from reference TRBV7-2 and TRBJ2-1, is GAGVSQSPSNKVTEKGKDVELRCDPISGHTALYWYRQSLGQGLEFLIYFQGNSAPDKSGLPSDRFSAERTGGSVSTLTIQRTQQEDSAVYLCASSSWRDRGQWDEQFFGPGTRLTVL.